These T cell receptor beta chains were read from a single sample in a study of T cells in Graves' hyperthyroidism and ophthalmopathy. TCRdb used MiXCR to reprocess the multiplex PCR reads, holding one entry per CDR3 protein. Counted here are 310,000 or so distinct CDR3 sequences, about 15% occurring once; the ten biggest clones make up roughly 53%. Sequenced sample: blood. These receptors were collected from a woman aged 60 to 75 with Graves' ophthalmopathy. The conserved cysteine and the conserved F or W are not part of the CDR3 here.

len: 13; j_gene: TRBJ1-1; v_gene: TRBV28; CDR3aa: ASSPGGQSNTEAF
len: 12; j_gene: TRBJ1-6; v_gene: TRBV3-1; CDR3aa: ASSQNPTETSLH
len: 12; j_gene: TRBJ2-7; v_gene: TRBV2; CDR3aa: ASSVGTSGYEQY
len: 11; j_gene: TRBJ1-2; v_gene: TRBV6-5; CDR3aa: ASSYSGDYGYT
len: 14; j_gene: TRBJ2-7; v_gene: TRBV18; CDR3aa: ASSPPTGSIYERQY
len: 12; j_gene: TRBJ2-7; v_gene: TRBV4-2; CDR3aa: ASSHRTGSDEQY
len: 15; j_gene: TRBJ2-1; v_gene: TRBV2; CDR3aa: ASSGRQARATYNEQF
len: 12; j_gene: TRBJ2-2; v_gene: TRBV12-3/TRBV12-4; CDR3aa: ASSFGQNTGELF
len: 12; j_gene: TRBJ2-3; v_gene: TRBV7-3; CDR3aa: ASSPGQYTDTQY
len: 15; j_gene: TRBJ2-6; v_gene: TRBV4-2; CDR3aa: ASSQPRGQGSPNVLT
len: 13; j_gene: TRBJ2-2; v_gene: TRBV10-3; CDR3aa: ATRGAGGFTGELF
len: 15; j_gene: TRBJ2-1; v_gene: TRBV18; CDR3aa: ASSPRGGLGADNEQF
len: 13; j_gene: TRBJ2-7; v_gene: TRBV7-9; CDR3aa: ASSPTQGSSYEQY
len: 13; j_gene: TRBJ1-1; v_gene: TRBV4-3; CDR3aa: ASSREDRDATEAF
len: 13; j_gene: TRBJ2-7; v_gene: TRBV6-1; CDR3aa: ASSFKGQGPYEQY
len: 10; j_gene: TRBJ1-5; v_gene: TRBV28; CDR3aa: ASRTRSQPQH
len: 20; j_gene: TRBJ2-7; v_gene: TRBV27; CDR3aa: ASSLLSDMRRSPGTAYYEQY
len: 13; j_gene: TRBJ1-5; v_gene: TRBV11-2; CDR3aa: ASSLTGNVYQPQH
len: 13; j_gene: TRBJ2-2; v_gene: TRBV9; CDR3aa: ASSAGTSHTGELF
len: 11; j_gene: TRBJ2-1; v_gene: TRBV5-1; CDR3aa: ASSFWGAGEQF
len: 14; j_gene: TRBJ2-5; v_gene: TRBV7-6; CDR3aa: ASSLAGTVYQETQY
len: 16; j_gene: TRBJ2-7; v_gene: TRBV7-8; CDR3aa: ASSPTGKGDRALYEQY
len: 12; j_gene: TRBJ2-5; v_gene: TRBV5-1; CDR3aa: ASSDTQGGETQY
len: 9; j_gene: TRBJ2-7; v_gene: TRBV30; CDR3aa: AWSKSYEQY
len: 14; j_gene: TRBJ2-1; v_gene: TRBV11-2; CDR3aa: ASSERGLAEYNEQF
len: 12; j_gene: TRBJ1-1; v_gene: TRBV10-3; CDR3aa: AISGTGNNTEAF
len: 14; j_gene: TRBJ2-5; v_gene: TRBV28; CDR3aa: ASSLNPPTTQETQY
len: 14; j_gene: TRBJ2-4; v_gene: TRBV12-3/TRBV12-4; CDR3aa: ASSGGRAGVADIQY
len: 12; j_gene: TRBJ2-2; v_gene: TRBV19; CDR3aa: ASSIFGRGGELF
len: 12; j_gene: TRBJ1-1; v_gene: TRBV6-1; CDR3aa: ATRRAGRDTEAF
len: 15; j_gene: TRBJ2-2; v_gene: TRBV9; CDR3aa: ASSPRAGGTNTGELF